Below are 12 T cell receptor beta chains sequenced from a single sample in a study of response to subunit inactivated influenza vaccine. TCRdb re-analysed the RT-PCR reads in MiXCR, keeping a single row per CDR3 protein. The data show some 600,000 distinct CDR3 sequences, 12% to 15% seen once. The specimen comprised PBMCs from blood, sampled roughly 2 weeks before vaccination. The receptors shown here come from a man aged 45-65 years who received an inactivated influenza vaccine.

This clonotype was seen many times. The rearrangement links TRBV20-1 to TRBJ2-5; TRBD2 aligns across 13 bases. Germline CDR1 is DFQATT and CDR2 is SNEGSKA (reference sequence). The CDR3 length is 16 residues. J lost 6 bases, V lost 2 bases, and 9 bases had no gene match. CDR3 DNA sequence: TGCAGTGCTAGACAGGGACTAGCGGGACTCGGGAAGACCCAGTACTTC. Its protein product is CSARQGLAGLGKTQYF.

This clonotype has a handful of counts. The genes are TRBV20-1 and TRBJ1-2; no definite D call. V lost 2 bases to trimming and J lost 8 bases, with 9 bases between them. Germline V gene sequence: CDR1 DFQATT, CDR2 SNEGSKA (reference sequence). The CDR3 consists of 11 residues. In nucleotides, the CDR3 is TGCAGTGCTAGATCCTTCGGGGGCTACACCTTC. Protein product: CSARSFGGYTF.

This clonotype was observed many times. The V call is TRBV4-2, the J call TRBJ2-2; the match to TRBD2 covers 8 bases. The trim removed 0 bases at V and 9 bases at J, leaving 9 bases unmatched. CDR1 and CDR2 from the germline V gene are LGHNA and YNFKEQ. The CDR3 contains 16 residues. This CDR3 is CASSQEVGASGRELFF. DNA of the CDR3: TGTGCCAGCAGCCAAGAGGTGGGGGCTAGCGGGCGGGAGCTGTTTTTT.

CDR3 coding DNA: TGCAGCGTCTGGAGACAGGGGAGGACAGATACGCAGTATTTT. Encoded protein: CSVWRQGRTDTQYF. V gene TRBV29-1 combines with J gene TRBJ2-3; 8 bases map to TRBD1. Germline trimming cut 6 bases from V and 3 bases from J; bases unmatched to any gene: 8. The CDR3 sequence is 14 residues long. Germline lookup yields CDR1 SQVTM and CDR2 ANQGSEA.

The CDR3 region has the DNA TGTGCCAGCAGCGTCGGTTGGGTAGATTCACCCCTCCACTTT. Translating it yields CASSVGWVDSPLHF. The chain carries TRBV9 and TRBJ1-6; D not certain. V lost 2 bases to trimming and J lost 8 bases, with 11 bases between them. From germline, CDR1 is SGDLS and CDR2 YYNGEE. The CDR3 loop spans 14 amino acids.

The J gene is TRBJ2-6, the V gene TRBV28, with D perhaps matching TRBD1 or TRBD2 (6 bases each). The CDR3 has 18 residues. V gave up 3 bases and J gave up 1 base, with 16 bases separating them. Germline V gene data show CDR1 as MDHEN and CDR2 as SYDVKM. In DNA, the CDR3 is TGTGCCAGCAGTTTGGTAGGGGGGCTTGAGTCTGGGGCCAACGTCCTGACTTTC. Residues: CASSLVGGLESGANVLTF.

This clonotype came up many times. The chain recombines TRBV7-2 with TRBJ2-1; TRBD2 aligns across 10 bases. CDR1 and CDR2 from the germline V gene are SGHTA and FQGNSA. The junction had 3 bases not matched to a gene; V was cut back by 1 base and J by 3 bases. This CDR3 is built from 16 residues. CDR3 amino acids: CASSLGGTSVYNEQFF. The CDR3 DNA sequence: TGTGCCAGCAGCTTAGGAGGGACTAGCGTCTACAATGAGCAGTTCTTC.

This chain uses TRBV4-3 with TRBJ2-5, with D perhaps matching TRBD1 (6 bases). Per germline, CDR1 LGHNA and CDR2 YSLEER. The V end lost 1 base, the J end lost 4 bases, and 13 bases lay between the germline ends. The CDR3 totals 15 residues. CDR3 bases: TGCGCCAGCAGCCAAGTCACAGGGATCTTAGAGACCCAGTACTTC. Translated, it gives CASSQVTGILETQYF.

The V and J genes are TRBV7-9 and TRBJ2-1, with 11 bases lining up with TRBD2. CDR3 length: 15 residues. V trimming: 5 bases; J trimming: 2 bases; junction bases outside the gene matches: 2. Germline CDR1 is SEHNR and CDR2 is FQNEAQ (reference sequence). The CDR3 sequence is CASSNSGGAYNEQFF. The CDR3 DNA sequence: TGTGCCAGCAGCAATAGCGGGGGGGCCTACAATGAGCAGTTCTTC.

This clonotype was detected only a few times. This may be a read error, as it is one base from a much larger clone. CDR3 amino acids: CASSFDTQYF. CDR3 in DNA: TGTGCCAGCAGCTTTGATACGCAGTATTTT. The chain recombines TRBV7-9 with TRBJ2-3; D is uncertain. Trimming removed 3 bases from V and 6 bases from J, with 1 base in between. The CDR3 runs 10 residues. The V gene's germline CDR1 is SEHNR and CDR2 FQNEAQ (reference sequence).

This clonotype has just a few counts. The genes are TRBV12-3 or TRBV12-4 and TRBJ2-3; a weak D match, TRBD2 (5 bases). V lost 3 bases to trimming and J lost 5 bases, with 12 bases between them. The CDR3 covers 14 residues. The CDR3 DNA sequence: TGTGCCAGCAGTTTTGAGGGCCAAGTAGATACGCAGTATTTT. Its translation: CASSFEGQVDTQYF.

The V gene is TRBV5-1, the J gene TRBJ2-5, with 8 positions matching TRBD2. The CDR3 is 14 residues long. After removal of 6 bases from V and 1 base from J, the junction contained 5 bases not matched to a gene. Germline V lookup: CDR1 SGHRS, CDR2 YFSETQ. CDR3 in DNA: TGCGCCAGCAACGAAGCGGGGGCCCAAGAGACCCAGTACTTC. Translation: CASNEAGAQETQYF.